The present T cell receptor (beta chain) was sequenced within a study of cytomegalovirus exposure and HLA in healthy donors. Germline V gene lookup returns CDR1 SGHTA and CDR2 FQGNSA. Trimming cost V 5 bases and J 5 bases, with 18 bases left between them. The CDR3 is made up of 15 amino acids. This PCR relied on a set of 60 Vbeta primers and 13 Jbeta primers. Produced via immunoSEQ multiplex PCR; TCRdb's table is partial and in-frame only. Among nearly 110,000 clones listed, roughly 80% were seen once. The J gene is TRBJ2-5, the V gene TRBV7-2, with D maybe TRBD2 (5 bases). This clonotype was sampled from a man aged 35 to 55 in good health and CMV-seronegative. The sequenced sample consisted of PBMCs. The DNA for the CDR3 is TGTGCCAGCAGCCCACAGAGCGAACGCGGGGAGACCCAGTACTTC. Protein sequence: CASSPQSERGETQYF.